A selection of T cell receptor beta chains follows, all from one sample in a study of blood T cells in healthy people across ages. TCRdb independently ran MiXCR on the 5' RACE reads; one entry per CDR3 protein. The sample lists over 700,000 distinct CDR3 sequences, around 25% seen once, with more than 8.5% in the top ten. These data were likewise used in another study, on T cells of mothers and their children.

Sequencing used blood. The source of these receptors is a boy younger than 18 in good health. Both conserved end residues are part of each CDR3. D genes are given only for firm matches. Clone size, where shown, is once, few, many, or a class for clones that have expanded.

>TRBJ2-5|TRBV27|few|-|13
TGTGCCAGCAGTAAAGGGTCAGGGGCTCCCCAGTACTTC
CASSKGSGAPQYF
>TRBJ2-5|TRBV20-1|-|-|13
TGCAGTGCTCTTGGGCCGGTTGAGGGAACCCAGTACTTC
CSALGPVEGTQYF
>TRBJ2-1|TRBV11-3|-|TRBD2|12
TGTGCCAGCAGCTCGACTAGCGGGTTGCAGTTCTTC
CASSSTSGLQFF
>TRBJ1-1|TRBV5-4|-|-|15
TGTGCCAGCAGCTTGTGGGGGACTCCACTCACTGAAGCTTTCTTT
CASSLWGTPLTEAFF
>TRBJ1-4|TRBV6-6|-|TRBD1|16
TGTGCCAGCAGTTACGGACCGGGACAGCGGGTTGAAAAACTGTTTTTT
CASSYGPGQRVEKLFF
>TRBJ2-5|TRBV7-3|-|TRBD1|14
TGTGCCAGCAGCTTGGCAGGGGGCCACGAGACCCAGTACTTC
CASSLAGGHETQYF
>TRBJ2-3|TRBV9|-|TRBD2|15
TGTGCCAGCAGCCCCAGCGGGAGACTCGCAGATACGCAGTATTTT
CASSPSGRLADTQYF
>TRBJ2-7|TRBV2|few|-|12
TGTGCCAGCATAAACGGGCCCTACGAGCAGTACTTC
CASINGPYEQYF
>TRBJ2-1|TRBV2|-|-|12
TGTGCCAGCAGTGAAGAAAGCGCTGAGCAGTTCTTC
CASSEESAEQFF
>TRBJ2-2|TRBV15|-|TRBD2|18
TGTGCCACCAGCAGAGATATAACGGGAGGGCTGGGCACCGGGGAGCTGTTTTTT
CATSRDITGGLGTGELFF
>TRBJ1-5|TRBV6-5|-|-|15
TGTGCCAGCAGTTCACGGACCGGCCGCAATCAGCCCCAGCATTTT
CASSSRTGRNQPQHF
>TRBJ2-7|TRBV7-3|-|TRBD2|15
TGTGCCAGCAGCCGGCTAGCGGGAGACTCCTACGAGCAGTACTTC
CASSRLAGDSYEQYF
>TRBJ2-5|TRBV7-2|few|-|14
TGTGCCAGCAGGCGTATTGGAGTCCAAGAGACCCAGTACTTC
CASRRIGVQETQYF
>TRBJ2-1|TRBV4-3|few|-|17
TGCGCCAGCAGCCAAGACCCCCAGGGCGTTGACTACAATGAGCAGTTCTTC
CASSQDPQGVDYNEQFF
>TRBJ1-4|TRBV5-1|-|TRBD1|17
TGCGCCAGCAGCTTATCAACTTCCGGGACAGCATTTGAAAAACTGTTTTTT
CASSLSTSGTAFEKLFF
>TRBJ2-1|TRBV29-1|few|TRBD2|13
TGCAGCGCCCAAACTAGCGGGGGGACTGAGCAGTTCTTC
CSAQTSGGTEQFF
>TRBJ1-2|TRBV7-9|few|-|15
TGTGCCAGCAGCCCGACGGGCACTCCTAACTATGGCTACACCTTC
CASSPTGTPNYGYTF
>TRBJ1-3|TRBV29-1|-|-|14
TGCAGCGTTGATGGATGGGCGGATCGAAACACCATATATTTT
CSVDGWADRNTIYF
>TRBJ1-2|TRBV19|few|-|13
TGTGCCAGTAGTATAAGGCAGAATCATGGCTACACCTTC
CASSIRQNHGYTF
>TRBJ2-7|TRBV7-6|once|TRBD2|15
TGTGCCAGCAGCGCGGGACTAGCGGTCGAATACGAGCAGTACTTC
CASSAGLAVEYEQYF
>TRBJ2-7|TRBV29-1|few|-|13
TGCAGCGTTCTCAATCGGGCAGACTACGAGCAGTACTTC
CSVLNRADYEQYF
>TRBJ2-4|TRBV28|few|-|15
TGTGCCAGCAGTTTATGGGGGGGAGCCAAAAACATTCAGTACTTC
CASSLWGGAKNIQYF
>TRBJ2-7|TRBV25-1|-|TRBD2|15
TGTGCCAGCAGTTCAGCGGGATTGAGCTCCTACGAGCAGTACTTC
CASSSAGLSSYEQYF
>TRBJ2-1|TRBV10-3|-|-|16
TGTGCCATCAGTGTCGGGGGGCTCCTAGGGAACAATGAGCAGTTCTTC
CAISVGGLLGNNEQFF
>TRBJ2-2|TRBV27|once|-|12
TGTGCCAGCTGCAGGGGCACCGGGGAGCTGTTTTTT
CASCRGTGELFF
>TRBJ2-1|TRBV27|few|TRBD2|14
TGTGCCAGCCGAAACCTAGCGGAAGTCAATGAGCAGTTCTTC
CASRNLAEVNEQFF
>TRBJ2-7|TRBV10-3|-|TRBD2|16
TGTGCCATCAGGGATCCACTAGCGCGGATCTCCTACGAGCAGTACTTC
CAIRDPLARISYEQYF
>TRBJ1-2|TRBV20-1|-|TRBD1|13
TGCAGTGCTAGAAGGGACAGGGTAGATGGCTACACCTTC
CSARRDRVDGYTF
>TRBJ1-1|TRBV4-2|few|TRBD1|16
TGTGCCAGCAGCCAAGAAGGACAGGGCCTGGAAGGTGAAGCTTTCTTT
CASSQEGQGLEGEAFF
>TRBJ2-3|TRBV29-1|-|-|16
TGCAGCGTTGCCCCAAGGTTAAAGGCTCCGGGAGATACGCAGTATTTT
CSVAPRLKAPGDTQYF
>TRBJ2-1|TRBV3-1|-|-|12
TGTGCCAGCAGCCAGGGGTCCGGGGCCCTGTACTTC
CASSQGSGALYF
>TRBJ1-4|TRBV4-1|few|-|14
TGCGCCAGCAGCCACCCAGGGCTGGGTGAAAAACTGTTTTTT
CASSHPGLGEKLFF
>TRBJ1-1|TRBV24-1|-|-|17
TGTGCCACCAGTGATGACCGGGATCCGGGCCGTAAAGTGGGCGCTTTCTTT
CATSDDRDPGRKVGAFF
>TRBJ1-4|TRBV7-2|few|-|15
TGTGCCAGCAGCTCGTGGGGGGCTACTAGCGAAAAACTGTTTTTT
CASSSWGATSEKLFF
>TRBJ2-4|TRBV6-6|-|TRBD1|14
TGTGCCAGCAGTTGGACAGGGTCCAAAAACATTCAGTACTTC
CASSWTGSKNIQYF
>TRBJ2-1|TRBV7-6|-|-|16
TGTGCCAGCAGCCTGGGGGGGCGGGTCCCTAGGAATGAGCAGTTCTTC
CASSLGGRVPRNEQFF
>TRBJ2-2|TRBV6-1|few|-|16
TGTGCCAGCAGCCGGACCGGGACCCCGAACACCGGGGAGCTGTTTTTT
CASSRTGTPNTGELFF
>TRBJ2-3|TRBV28|few|TRBD2|17
TGTGCCAGCAGCTGGACTAGCGGGAGTCCCAGCACAGATACGCAGTATTTT
CASSWTSGSPSTDTQYF
>TRBJ2-1|TRBV28|few|-|17
TGTGCCAGCAGTTTTCCCGTTCGCGACAGCCCAGACAATGAGCAGTTCTTC
CASSFPVRDSPDNEQFF
>TRBJ1-4|TRBV7-8|-|-|14
TGTGCCAGCAGCTTAGCGCCGGGCGGAGAAAAACTGTTTTTT
CASSLAPGGEKLFF
>TRBJ1-6|TRBV7-9|-|TRBD1|14
TGTGCCAGCAGCCGGACAGGGGATAATTCACCCCTCCACTTT
CASSRTGDNSPLHF
>TRBJ2-7|TRBV7-2|-|TRBD2|16
TGTGCCAGCAGCTTGAGCTGGGCGGGGGGGCCCTACGAGCAGTACTTC
CASSLSWAGGPYEQYF